The rows below give T cell receptor beta chains drawn from one sample of a study of cytomegalovirus exposure and HLA in healthy donors. TCRdb's copy holds only in-frame clones and misses some; the assay was immunoSEQ multiplex PCR. The ten most abundant clones cover less than 2.5% of a sample with fewer than 150,000 clones. Sequencing was done on a sample of PBMCs. These receptors were collected from a woman aged 60 to 75 in good health and CMV-seronegative. The CDR3 runs from the conserved cysteine through the conserved F or W. A D gene is named only where the DNA matches it firmly.

J: TRBJ1-2
D: TRBD1
V: TRBV27
CDR3: CASRPPGQGFGYTF

J: TRBJ1-5
D: .
V: TRBV18
CDR3: CASSPPGAGGRNPQHF

J: TRBJ1-5
D: .
V: TRBV28
CDR3: CASSRANQPQHF

J: TRBJ2-1
D: TRBD1
V: TRBV28
CDR3: CASSSLGQDWDEQFF

J: TRBJ1-5
D: .
V: TRBV18
CDR3: CASSPGLSDQPQHF

J: TRBJ2-2
D: .
V: TRBV7-8
CDR3: CASSPLWVQGRNTGELFF

J: TRBJ1-2
D: .
V: TRBV6-1
CDR3: CASLRGGANYGYTF

J: TRBJ2-3
D: TRBD1
V: TRBV2
CDR3: CASTGGFTDTQYF

J: .
D: .
V: TRBV28
CDR3: CASSPYGGSSYEQYF

J: .
D: TRBD1
V: TRBV2
CDR3: CASSEFGTGDYEQYF

J: TRBJ1-1
D: .
V: TRBV5-1
CDR3: CASSYAGEGNTEAFF

J: TRBJ2-1
D: TRBD1
V: TRBV6-1
CDR3: CASSVPDRVYNEQFF

J: TRBJ2-1
D: .
V: TRBV7-9
CDR3: CASSLGQTWDNEQFF

J: TRBJ1-1
D: .
V: TRBV6-5
CDR3: CASSPGLGVAEAFF

J: TRBJ2-1
D: TRBD1
V: TRBV2
CDR3: CASSDGTGGSYNEQFF

J: TRBJ2-5
D: .
V: TRBV7-8
CDR3: CASSPDAGRGTQYF

J: TRBJ1-2
D: .
V: TRBV29-1
CDR3: CSVEPRGSNYGYTF

J: TRBJ2-5
D: .
V: TRBV29-1
CDR3: CSVELFGETQYF

J: TRBJ1-5
D: .
V: TRBV7-8
CDR3: CASSLAGVGNQPQHF

J: TRBJ2-1
D: TRBD2
V: TRBV7-9
CDR3: CASSLFFVVVGGYDEQFF

J: TRBJ1-3
D: .
V: TRBV19
CDR3: CASSIEGRGSSGNTIYF

J: TRBJ2-2
D: .
V: TRBV18
CDR3: CASSSDTGELFF

J: TRBJ2-7
D: .
V: TRBV5-1
CDR3: CASSSGQSSSYEQYF

J: .
D: TRBD1
V: TRBV5-1
CDR3: CASSLGQGRPDEQYF

J: TRBJ1-5
D: TRBD1
V: TRBV5-6
CDR3: CASSLYGTAAGNQPQHF

J: .
D: .
V: TRBV25-1
CDR3: CASSEDNSYEQYF

J: TRBJ2-5
D: TRBD1
V: TRBV6-4
CDR3: CASSETGGGATQYF

J: TRBJ1-4
D: .
V: TRBV5-1
CDR3: CASSLSGQRSEKLFF

J: TRBJ1-5
D: TRBD1
V: TRBV11-2
CDR3: CASSLTGGNQPQHF

J: TRBJ1-3
D: .
V: TRBV27
CDR3: CASSIAGGNTIYF

J: TRBJ2-3
D: .
V: TRBV7-7
CDR3: CASSRTQFSTDTQYF

J: TRBJ1-1
D: .
V: TRBV2
CDR3: CASNTRLNTEAFF

J: TRBJ2-1
D: TRBD1
V: TRBV6-5
CDR3: CASSYLGTGFNEQFF

J: TRBJ1-1
D: .
V: TRBV14
CDR3: CASTLTLDTEAFF

J: TRBJ1-5
D: .
V: TRBV6-1
CDR3: CASGGSGRGNQPQHF

J: TRBJ1-2
D: TRBD1
V: TRBV2
CDR3: CASGGQNYGYTF

J: TRBJ1-5
D: TRBD1
V: TRBV2
CDR3: CASSEVGQGYQPQHF

J: TRBJ1-1
D: TRBD1
V: TRBV28
CDR3: CASRKADRANTEAFF

J: TRBJ2-1
D: TRBD2
V: TRBV5-1
CDR3: CASSLAEAGGPGEQFF

J: TRBJ2-7
D: .
V: TRBV4-2
CDR3: CASSSESGYDEQYF

J: TRBJ2-7
D: TRBD2
V: TRBV19
CDR3: CASSRSGVLVEQYF

J: TRBJ1-4
D: TRBD1
V: TRBV19
CDR3: CASSIGTGVEKLFF

J: TRBJ2-1
D: .
V: TRBV2
CDR3: CASSEASPNEQFF

J: TRBJ1-1
D: .
V: TRBV6-8
CDR3: CASSYSGGYTEAFF

J: TRBJ1-2
D: TRBD1
V: TRBV11-2
CDR3: CASSSTTGIYGYTF

J: TRBJ2-4
D: TRBD2
V: TRBV2
CDR3: CASRLAGGVAKNIQYF

J: TRBJ1-4
D: TRBD1
V: TRBV18
CDR3: CASSMGRGQEKLFF